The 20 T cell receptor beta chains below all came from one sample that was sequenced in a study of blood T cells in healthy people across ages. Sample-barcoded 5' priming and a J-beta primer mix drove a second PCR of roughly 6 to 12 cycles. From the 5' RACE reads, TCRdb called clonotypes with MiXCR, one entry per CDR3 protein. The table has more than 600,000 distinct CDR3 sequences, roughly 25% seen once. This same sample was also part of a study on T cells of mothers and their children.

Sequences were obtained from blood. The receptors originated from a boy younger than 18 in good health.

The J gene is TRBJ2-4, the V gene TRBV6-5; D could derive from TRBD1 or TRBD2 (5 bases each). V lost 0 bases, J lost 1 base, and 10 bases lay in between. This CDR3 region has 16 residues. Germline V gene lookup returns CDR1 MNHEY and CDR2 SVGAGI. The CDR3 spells CASSYSMGVAKNIQYF. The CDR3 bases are TGTGCCAGCAGTTACTCGATGGGGGTTGCCAAAAACATTCAGTACTTC.

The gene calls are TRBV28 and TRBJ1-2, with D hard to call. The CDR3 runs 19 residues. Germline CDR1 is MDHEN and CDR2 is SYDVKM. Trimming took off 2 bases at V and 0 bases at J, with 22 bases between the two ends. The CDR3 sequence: CASSLIRSEWRYPNYGYTF. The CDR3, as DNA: TGTGCCAGCAGTTTAATTAGATCGGAGTGGAGGTATCCTAACTATGGCTACACCTTC.

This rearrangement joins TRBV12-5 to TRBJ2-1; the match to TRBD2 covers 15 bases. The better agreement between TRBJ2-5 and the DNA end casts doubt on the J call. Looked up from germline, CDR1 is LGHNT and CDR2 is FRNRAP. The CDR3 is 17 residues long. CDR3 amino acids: CASGLVGTSGRQETQYF. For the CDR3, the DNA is TGTGCTAGTGGTTTGGTAGGGACTAGCGGGAGGCAAGAGACCCAGTACTTC.

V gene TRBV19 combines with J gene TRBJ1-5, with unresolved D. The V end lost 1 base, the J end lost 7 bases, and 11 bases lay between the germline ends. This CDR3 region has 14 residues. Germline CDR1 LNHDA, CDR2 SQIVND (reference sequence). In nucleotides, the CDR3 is TGTGCCAGTAGTATAGGAGGGCGGGGACAGCCCCAGCATTTT. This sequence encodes CASSIGGRGQPQHF. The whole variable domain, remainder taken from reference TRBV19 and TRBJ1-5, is DGGITQSPKYLFRKEGQNVTLSCEQNLNHDAMYWYRQDPGQGLRLIYYSQIVNDFQKGDIAEGYSVSREKKESFPLTVTSAQKNPTAFYLCASSIGGRGQPQHFGDGTRLSIL.

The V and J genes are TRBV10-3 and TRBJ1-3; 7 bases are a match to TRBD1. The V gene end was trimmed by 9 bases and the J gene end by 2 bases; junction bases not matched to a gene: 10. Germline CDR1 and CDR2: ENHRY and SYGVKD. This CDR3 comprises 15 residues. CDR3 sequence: CAIPGGVPTGNTIYF. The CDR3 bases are TGTGCCATTCCAGGGGGGGTCCCAACTGGAAACACCATATATTTT.

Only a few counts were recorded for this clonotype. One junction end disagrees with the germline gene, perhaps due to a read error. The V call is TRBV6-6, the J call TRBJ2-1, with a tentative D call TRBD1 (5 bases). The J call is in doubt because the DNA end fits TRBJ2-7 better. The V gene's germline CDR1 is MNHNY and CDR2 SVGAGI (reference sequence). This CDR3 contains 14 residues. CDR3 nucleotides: TGTGCCGGCAGTCGCCGGACAATCGTCTACGAGCAGTACTTC. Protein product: CAGSRRTIVYEQYF.

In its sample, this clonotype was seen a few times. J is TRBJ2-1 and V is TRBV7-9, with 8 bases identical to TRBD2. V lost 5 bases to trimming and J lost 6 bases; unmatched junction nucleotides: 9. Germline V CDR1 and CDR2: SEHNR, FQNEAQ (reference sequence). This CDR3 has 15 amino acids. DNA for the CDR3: TGTGCCAGCAGCCCCCCGGGGGGGCCCTTCAATGAGCAGTTCTTC. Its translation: CASSPPGGPFNEQFF.

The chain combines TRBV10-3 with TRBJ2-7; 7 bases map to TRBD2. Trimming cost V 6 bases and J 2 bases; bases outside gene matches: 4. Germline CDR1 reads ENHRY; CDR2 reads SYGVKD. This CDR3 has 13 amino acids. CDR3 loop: CAIRAGLTYEQYF. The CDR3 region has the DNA TGTGCCATCAGGGCGGGACTAACCTACGAGCAGTACTTC.

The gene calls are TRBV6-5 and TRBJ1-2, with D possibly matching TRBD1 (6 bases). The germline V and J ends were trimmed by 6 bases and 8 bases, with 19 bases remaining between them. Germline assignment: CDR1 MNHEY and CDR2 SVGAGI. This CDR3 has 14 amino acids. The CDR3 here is CASSPDRPSWGYTF. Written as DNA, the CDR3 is TGTGCCAGCAGCCCAGACAGGCCCTCATGGGGCTACACCTTC.

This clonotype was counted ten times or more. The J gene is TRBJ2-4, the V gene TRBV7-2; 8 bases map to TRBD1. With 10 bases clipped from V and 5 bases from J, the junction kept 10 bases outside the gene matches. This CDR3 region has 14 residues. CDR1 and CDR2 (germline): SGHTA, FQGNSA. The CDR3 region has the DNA TGTGCCACAACCCGAGTGACAGGGGAAAACATTCAGTACTTC. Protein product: CATTRVTGENIQYF.

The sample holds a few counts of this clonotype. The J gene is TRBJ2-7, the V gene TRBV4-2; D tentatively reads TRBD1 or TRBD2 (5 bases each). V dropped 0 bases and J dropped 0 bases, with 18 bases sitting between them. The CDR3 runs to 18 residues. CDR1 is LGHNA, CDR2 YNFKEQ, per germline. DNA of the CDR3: TGTGCCAGCAGCCAAGATGGGGGAATGGGGCTTACCTCCTACGAGCAGTACTTC. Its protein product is CASSQDGGMGLTSYEQYF.

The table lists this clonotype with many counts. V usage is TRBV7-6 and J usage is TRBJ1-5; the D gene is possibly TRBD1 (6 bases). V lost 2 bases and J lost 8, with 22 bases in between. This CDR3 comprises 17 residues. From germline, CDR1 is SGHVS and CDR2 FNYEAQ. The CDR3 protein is CASSLLGGPPVLEPQHF. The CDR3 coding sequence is TGTGCCAGCAGCTTATTGGGGGGCCCTCCAGTTTTGGAGCCCCAGCATTTT.

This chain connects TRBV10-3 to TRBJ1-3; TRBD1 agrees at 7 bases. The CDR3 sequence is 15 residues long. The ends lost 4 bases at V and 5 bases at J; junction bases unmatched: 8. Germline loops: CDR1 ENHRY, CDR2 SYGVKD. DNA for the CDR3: TGTGCCATCAGTGTGGGACAGTCCGCGAGAAACACCATATATTTT. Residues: CAISVGQSARNTIYF.

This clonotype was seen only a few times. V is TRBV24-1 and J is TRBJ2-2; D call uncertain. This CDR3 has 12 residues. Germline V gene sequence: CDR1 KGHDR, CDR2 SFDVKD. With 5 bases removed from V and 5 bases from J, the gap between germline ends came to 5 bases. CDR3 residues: CATSARTGELFF. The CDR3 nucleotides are TGTGCCACCAGTGCTCGGACCGGGGAGCTGTTTTTT.

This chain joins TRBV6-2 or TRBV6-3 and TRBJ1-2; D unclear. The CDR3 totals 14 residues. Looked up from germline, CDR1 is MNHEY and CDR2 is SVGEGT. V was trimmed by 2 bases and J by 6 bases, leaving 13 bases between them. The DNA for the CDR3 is TGTGCCAGCAGTTACGCTCAAGGGATGGATGGCTACACCTTC. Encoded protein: CASSYAQGMDGYTF.

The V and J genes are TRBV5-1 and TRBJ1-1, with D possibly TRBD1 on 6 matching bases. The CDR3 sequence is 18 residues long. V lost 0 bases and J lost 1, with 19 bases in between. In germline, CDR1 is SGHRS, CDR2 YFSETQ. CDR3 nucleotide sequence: TGCGCCAGCAGCTTGGTGGGACACCTCCTCCGGGGGAACACTGAAGCTTTCTTT. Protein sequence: CASSLVGHLLRGNTEAFF.

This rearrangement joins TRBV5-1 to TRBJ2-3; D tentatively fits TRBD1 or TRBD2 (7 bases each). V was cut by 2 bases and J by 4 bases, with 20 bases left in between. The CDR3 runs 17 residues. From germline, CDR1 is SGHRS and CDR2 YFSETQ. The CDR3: CASSFPRQGGRADTQYF. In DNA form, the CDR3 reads TGCGCCAGCAGCTTCCCACGACAGGGAGGGCGCGCAGATACGCAGTATTTT.

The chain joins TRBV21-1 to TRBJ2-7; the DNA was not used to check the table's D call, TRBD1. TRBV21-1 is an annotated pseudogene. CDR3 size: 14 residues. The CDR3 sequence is CASWDRDNPYEQYF. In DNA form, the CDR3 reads TGTGCCAGCTGGGACCGGGACAATCCCTACGAGCAGTACTTC.

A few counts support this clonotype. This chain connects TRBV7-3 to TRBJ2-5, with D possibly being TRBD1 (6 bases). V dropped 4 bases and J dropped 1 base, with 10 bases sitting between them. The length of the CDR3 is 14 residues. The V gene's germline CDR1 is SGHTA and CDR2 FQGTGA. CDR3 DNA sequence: TGTGCCAGCAGCTCAGACAGGAGCCAAGAGACCCAGTACTTC. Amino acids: CASSSDRSQETQYF.

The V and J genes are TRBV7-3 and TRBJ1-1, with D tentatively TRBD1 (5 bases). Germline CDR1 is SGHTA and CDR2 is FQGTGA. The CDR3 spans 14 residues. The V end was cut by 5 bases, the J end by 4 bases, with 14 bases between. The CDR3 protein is CASSLGPSGTEAFF. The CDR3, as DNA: TGTGCCAGCAGCCTGGGACCCTCGGGCACTGAAGCTTTCTTT.